This passage covers 19 T cell receptor beta chains from one sample sequenced in a study of cytomegalovirus exposure and HLA in healthy donors. With 60 Vbeta and 13 Jbeta primers, the PCR was carried out. Measured with immunoSEQ multiplex PCR; TCRdb has only the in-frame clones, and not every one. The repertoire has roughly 200,000 clones, roughly 9.5% of them found once; the top ten carry over 1%. Sequenced: PBMCs. These receptors were obtained from a woman in her thirties in good health and CMV-seropositive.

This clone was found a few times. This rearrangement joins TRBV7-9 to TRBJ2-3; D not certain. From germline, CDR1 is SEHNR and CDR2 FQNEAQ (reference sequence). The V and J ends lost 3 bases and 0 bases respectively, with 16 bases between them. The CDR3 consists of 17 residues. The CDR3 DNA sequence: TGTGCCAGCAGCTTTCCCCGTAGAGCTTTTAGCACAGATACGCAGTATTTT. This gives the protein CASSFPRRAFSTDTQYF.

The chain links TRBV7-9 to TRBJ2-5, with a possible D match to TRBD2 (6 bases). Trimming left V 7 bases short and J 0 bases short, with 21 bases between. Germline CDR1 and CDR2: SEHNR and FQNEAQ (reference sequence). The CDR3 totals 17 residues. Here the CDR3 reads CASTTPAGSSHQETQYF. The CDR3 region has the DNA TGTGCCAGCACCACCCCGGCGGGGAGTTCCCACCAAGAGACCCAGTACTTC.

This clone was recorded a few times. The sample contains more than one DNA sequence encoding this CDR3. The chain carries TRBV7-9 and TRBJ2-6, with D uncertain. This CDR3 contains 15 residues. Trimming removed 3 bases from V and 0 bases from J, with 6 bases in between. Germline CDR1 and CDR2: SEHNR and FQNEAQ (reference sequence). In nucleotides, the CDR3 is TGTGCCAGCAGCTTCCAATCCTCTGGGGCCAACGTCCTGACTTTC. As protein: CASSFQSSGANVLTF.

The chain combines TRBV29-1 with TRBJ2-1; tentatively, D is TRBD1 (5 bases). Germline V gene sequence: CDR1 SQVTM, CDR2 ANQGSEA. Trimming cost V 3 bases and J 5 bases, with 5 bases left between them. The CDR3 length is 11 residues. The CDR3, as DNA: TGCAGCGTTGACAGGGACAATGAGCAGTTCTTC. Protein sequence: CSVDRDNEQFF.

This clone has a handful of counts. V gene TRBV5-4 combines with J gene TRBJ2-7; TRBD1 aligns across 9 bases. CDR3 length: 16 amino acids. V lost 4 bases, J lost 1 base, and 9 bases stayed unmatched. Germline V gene sequence: CDR1 SGHNT, CDR2 YYREEE (reference sequence). The CDR3 nucleotides read TGTGCCAGCAGCCCCGCCGACAGGGGGGTTTCCTACGAGCAGTACTTC. Its translation: CASSPADRGVSYEQYF.

This clone appeared a few times. The J gene is TRBJ2-5, the V gene TRBV5-4; 15 bases map to TRBD2. After removal of 4 bases from V and 4 bases from J, the junction contained 2 bases not matched to a gene. Germline values: CDR1 SGHNT, CDR2 YYREEE (reference sequence). The CDR3 is 15 amino acids. CDR3 loop: CASSGLAGGGETQYF. In nucleotides, the CDR3 is TGTGCCAGCAGCGGACTAGCGGGAGGGGGAGAGACCCAGTACTTC.

As concerns this clone: A read error may account for a junction end that differs from germline. The chain carries TRBV18 and TRBJ2-7; a weak D match, TRBD1 (6 bases). This CDR3 has 12 residues. Germline values: CDR1 KGHSH, CDR2 LQKENI. The CDR3 DNA reads as TGTGCCAGCTCACCTCAGGGACAAAACGTTGATTTC. Its translation: CASSPQGQNVDF.

The chain employs TRBV29-1 and TRBJ1-1; D is undetermined. V was pared by 4 bases and J by 0 bases, with 9 bases between. The CDR3 spans 13 residues. Germline V gene data show CDR1 as SQVTM and CDR2 as ANQGSEA. This CDR3 reads CSVARKMNTEAFF. The DNA for the CDR3 is TGCAGCGTTGCGCGTAAGATGAACACTGAAGCTTTCTTT.

This clone was observed a handful of times. J is TRBJ2-3 and V is TRBV11-3, with 7 positions matching TRBD2. V lost 1 base and J lost 3; bases outside the gene matches: 10. Looked up from germline, CDR1 is SGHNT and CDR2 is YENEEA. The CDR3 loop spans 17 amino acids. The CDR3 spells CASSLGRWRERTDTQYF. Here the CDR3 DNA reads TGTGCCAGCAGCTTAGGTCGTTGGCGGGAGCGTACAGATACGCAGTATTTT. Variable domain in full (rest from reference TRBV11-3 and TRBJ2-3): EAGVVQSPRYKIIEKKQPVAFWCNPISGHNTLYWYLQNLGQGPELLIRYENEEAVDDSQLPKDRFSAERLKGVDSTLKIQPAELGDSAVYLCASSLGRWRERTDTQYFGPGTRLTVL.

The chain links TRBV11-2 to TRBJ2-2; the match to TRBD1 covers 7 bases. The J segment lost 4 bases and the V segment lost 1 base, leaving 6 bases of the junction unmatched. CDR3 size: 16 residues. CDR1 and CDR2 from the germline V gene are SGHAT and FQNNGV. The CDR3 sequence: CASSLAQGSSTGELFF. The DNA of the CDR3 is TGTGCCAGCAGCTTAGCACAGGGGAGTTCCACCGGGGAGCTGTTTTTT.

The chain links TRBV11-1 to TRBJ2-5, with 10 bases fitting TRBD1. CDR3 length: 18 amino acids. V lost 3 bases, J lost 2 bases, and 12 bases stayed unmatched. Per the germline V gene, CDR1 is SGHAT and CDR2 is FQDESV (reference sequence). CDR3 in amino acids: CASSFDAGDRGFQETQYF. CDR3 nucleotides: TGTGCCAGCAGCTTCGACGCGGGGGACAGGGGTTTTCAAGAGACCCAGTACTTC.

This clone came up a few times. V gene TRBV19 combines with J gene TRBJ2-7, with TRBD1 identical over 7 bases. Germline V gene sequence: CDR1 LNHDA, CDR2 SQIVND (reference sequence). There are 14 residues in the CDR3. The junction had 5 bases not matched to a gene; V was cut back by 6 bases and J by 0 bases. The DNA for the CDR3 is TGTGCCAGTAGAACGGGACAGAGCTCCTACGAGCAGTACTTC. It codes for CASRTGQSSYEQYF.

This clone was seen a handful of times. This chain joins TRBV29-1 and TRBJ1-4; D remains unclear. Germline CDR1 and CDR2: SQVTM and ANQGSEA. This CDR3 has 15 amino acids. Trimming took off 4 bases at V and 8 bases at J, with 20 bases between the two ends. The DNA for the CDR3 is TGCAGCGTTGGCCGTCGGACTGGGGTGGGGGAAAAACTGTTTTTT. It is translated as CSVGRRTGVGEKLFF. The full variable domain, completed using reference TRBV29-1 and TRBJ1-4, is SAVISQKPSRDICQRGTSLTIQCQVDSQVTMMFWYRQQPGQSLTLIATANQGSEATYESGFVIDKFPISRPNLTFSTLTVSNMSPEDSSIYLCSVGRRTGVGEKLFFGSGTQLSVL.

This clone was seen more than once but under ten times. The CDR3 sequence is CALGLGVYGYTF. CDR3 DNA: TGTGCCCTGGGGCTGGGCGTCTATGGCTACACCTTC. The chain recombines TRBV7-9 with TRBJ1-2; weak D call: TRBD1 (5 bases). The CDR3 extends over 12 amino acids. Per the germline V gene, CDR1 is SEHNR and CDR2 is FQNEAQ (reference sequence). With 11 bases removed from V and 4 bases from J, the gap between germline ends came to 14 bases.

The V and J genes are TRBV2 and TRBJ2-7; the match to TRBD2 covers 10 bases. The trim removed 9 bases at V and 5 bases at J, leaving 10 bases unmatched. This CDR3 is built from 14 residues. Germline V gene data show CDR1 as SNHLY and CDR2 as FYNNEI. CDR3 sequence reads: CARGKREGLHEQYF. DNA of the CDR3: TGTGCCAGGGGAAAGCGGGAGGGCCTCCACGAGCAGTACTTC.

This clone was counted a few times. This rearrangement joins TRBV29-1 to TRBJ2-5, with TRBD1 as a possible D gene (5 bases). The germline V gene has CDR1 SQVTM and CDR2 ANQGSEA. V was pared by 2 bases and J by 0 bases, with 16 bases between. This CDR3 has 16 residues. The CDR3 sequence: CSVEQGRRSYQETQYF. Here the CDR3 DNA reads TGCAGCGTTGAACAGGGTAGGAGATCGTACCAAGAGACCCAGTACTTC.

V gene TRBV6-5 combines with J gene TRBJ2-5; TRBD1 agrees at 7 bases. Germline V lookup: CDR1 MNHEY, CDR2 SVGAGI. The CDR3 extends over 15 amino acids. The J segment lost 3 bases and the V segment lost 3 bases, leaving 7 bases of the junction unmatched. The CDR3, as DNA: TGTGCCAGCAGTTATTCCGGGACAGCAAAAGAGACCCAGTACTTC. This encodes CASSYSGTAKETQYF.

This clone was observed a few times. The chain couples TRBV9 to TRBJ2-3; D gene unclear. Per the germline V gene, CDR1 is SGDLS and CDR2 is YYNGEE. V lost 0 bases, J lost 1 base, and 9 bases lay in between. CDR3 length: 15 residues. The CDR3 region is CASSVAGGGTDTQYF. The CDR3, as DNA: TGTGCCAGCAGCGTAGCTGGCGGAGGCACAGATACGCAGTATTTT.

This clone has just a few counts. The rearrangement links TRBV5-1 to TRBJ2-7; 8 bases are a match to TRBD1. The CDR3 length is 13 residues. Germline CDR1 reads SGHRS; CDR2 reads YFSETQ. With 1 base clipped from V and 6 bases from J, the junction kept 3 bases outside the gene matches. The CDR3 bases are TGCGCCAGCAGCTTGTTACAGGGGGGCGAGCAGTACTTC. This sequence encodes CASSLLQGGEQYF.